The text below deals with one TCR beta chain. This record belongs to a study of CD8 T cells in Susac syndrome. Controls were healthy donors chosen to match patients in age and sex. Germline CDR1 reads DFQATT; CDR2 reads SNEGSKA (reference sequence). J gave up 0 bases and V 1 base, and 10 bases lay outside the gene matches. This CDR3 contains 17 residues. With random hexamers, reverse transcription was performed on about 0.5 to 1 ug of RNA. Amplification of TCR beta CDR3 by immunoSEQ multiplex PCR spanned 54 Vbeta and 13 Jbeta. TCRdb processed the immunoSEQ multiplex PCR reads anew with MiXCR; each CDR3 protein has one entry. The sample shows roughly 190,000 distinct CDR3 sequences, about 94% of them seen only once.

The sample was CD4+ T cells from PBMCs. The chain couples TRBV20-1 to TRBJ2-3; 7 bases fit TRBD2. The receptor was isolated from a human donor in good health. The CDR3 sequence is CSARGMERGYSTDTQYF. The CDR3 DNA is TGCAGTGCTAGAGGAATGGAGCGGGGTTATAGCACAGATACGCAGTATTTT.